This T cell receptor beta chain is from a study of post-analysis software for immune sequencing data. This clonotype has more than one count but fewer than ten. Unique molecular identifiers featured in each of the TCR beta cDNA libraries. TCRdb analysed the PCR reads with MiXCR anew, one entry per CDR3 protein. This sample has roughly 670,000 distinct CDR3 sequences, with more than 50% found just once. The sequenced sample consisted of blood. The receptor comes from a girl aged 2 to 10 with multiple sclerosis.

The CDR3 loop is CSVGIGDNQPQHF. In DNA, the CDR3 is TGCAGCGTTGGGATAGGGGACAATCAGCCCCAGCATTTT. The J gene is TRBJ1-5, the V gene TRBV29-1; D may be TRBD1 (5 bases). The CDR3 consists of 13 residues. Germline loops: CDR1 SQVTM, CDR2 ANQGSEA. V was trimmed by 4 bases and J by 3 bases, leaving 10 bases between them.